These 23 T cell receptor beta chains originate from one sample sequenced in a study of blood T cell repertoires in COVID-19. Using immunoSEQ multiplex PCR, the repertoire was profiled, and TCRdb retains in-frame clones only, with some absent. The data hold approximately 150,000 clones, with more than 65% observed a single time. The sequenced sample consisted of PBMCs or T cells enriched from blood (not recorded which). These receptors all come from a man between 60 and 75 years old who had recovered from COVID-19.

This chain joins TRBV5-1 and TRBJ1-6, with 12 bases aligning to TRBD1. Germline lookup yields CDR1 SGHRS and CDR2 YFSETQ. The junction had 10 bases not matched to a gene; V was cut back by 5 bases and J by 10 bases. The CDR3 runs to 16 residues. CDR3 region: CASSWAGTGGPSPLHF. CDR3 DNA sequence: TGCGCCAGCAGTTGGGCCGGGACAGGGGGCCCATCACCCCTCCACTTT.

In its sample, this clone was seen a few times. The rearrangement uses TRBV3-1 (or the pseudogene TRBV3-2) and TRBJ2-1; weak D call: TRBD2 (6 bases). Per germline, CDR1 LGHDT and CDR2 YNNKEL (reference sequence). The length of the CDR3 is 12 residues. The V end lost 3 bases, the J end lost 9 bases, and 9 bases lay between the germline ends. The CDR3: CASSHLASEQFF. CDR3 DNA: TGTGCCAGCAGCCACCTAGCGAGTGAGCAGTTCTTC.

The chain couples TRBV10-3 to TRBJ2-2; TRBD2 agrees at 9 bases. There are 14 residues in the CDR3. With V trimmed by 9 bases and J by 2 bases, 4 bases remained unmatched. Per germline, CDR1 ENHRY and CDR2 SYGVKD. CDR3 in amino acids: CAMGLAINTGELFF. The CDR3 DNA is TGTGCCATGGGACTAGCTATTAACACCGGGGAGCTGTTTTTT.

This clone has just one count. The rearrangement joins TRBV10-3 to TRBJ1-4, with TRBD1 identical over 9 bases. Germline lookup yields CDR1 ENHRY and CDR2 SYGVKD. This CDR3 spans 14 amino acids. The ends lost 4 bases at V and 5 bases at J; junction bases unmatched: 2. CDR3 amino acids: CAISAGTGNEKLFF. The CDR3 nucleotides read TGTGCCATCAGTGCCGGGACAGGGAATGAAAAACTGTTTTTT.

This clone was found a few times. The chain carries TRBV6-5 and TRBJ1-6, with a possible D match to TRBD1 (5 bases). CDR1 is MNHEY, CDR2 SVGAGI, per germline. This CDR3 comprises 14 residues. The V end was cut by 4 bases, the J end by 9 bases, with 13 bases between. In nucleotides, the CDR3 is TGTGCCAGCAGTTTTCGGACAAGTGGTTCACCCCTCCACTTT. It yields the protein CASSFRTSGSPLHF.

The chain carries TRBV9 and TRBJ2-1; unclear D gene. The CDR3 has 13 residues. CDR1 and CDR2 (germline): SGDLS, YYNGEE. The ends were cut back, 0 bases at V and 10 bases at J, with 11 bases in the middle. CDR3 nucleotides: TGTGCCAGCAGCGTAGAATCCGCGGCAGAGCAGTTCTTC. This gives the protein CASSVESAAEQFF. Full variable domain (remainder filled in from reference TRBV9 and TRBJ2-1): DSGVTQTPKHLITATGQRVTLRCSPRSGDLSVYWYQQSLDQGLQFLIQYYNGEERAKGNILERFSAQQFPDLHSELNLSSLELGDSALYFCASSVESAAEQFFGPGTRLTVL.

CDR3 nucleotide sequence: TGCGCCAGCAGCCAAGAGGTCGGGGGCGAGCAGTACTTC. Its protein is CASSQEVGGEQYF. J is TRBJ2-7 and V is TRBV4-1; D possibly corresponds to TRBD2 (6 bases). The CDR3 runs to 13 residues. Germline values: CDR1 MGHRA, CDR2 YSYEKL. Trimming took off 0 bases at V and 6 bases at J, with 9 bases between the two ends.

The rearrangement uses TRBV19 and TRBJ1-5; D possibly corresponds to TRBD1 (5 bases). The CDR3 extends over 16 amino acids. CDR1 and CDR2 (germline): LNHDA, SQIVND (reference sequence). V lost 3 bases and J 5 bases, leaving 17 bases between the germline ends. The CDR3 DNA is TGTGCCAGTAGTATGATACGGGCGGGGCCTGATCAGCCCCAGCATTTT. The encoded protein is CASSMIRAGPDQPQHF.

V usage is TRBV2 and J usage is TRBJ2-3; possibly TRBD2 for D (6 bases). The V and J ends lost 2 bases and 4 bases respectively, with 13 bases between them. This CDR3 spans 15 amino acids. The germline V gene encodes CDR1 SNHLY and CDR2 FYNNEI. The DNA of the CDR3 is TGTGCCAGCAGTGAAAGGAGGAGGGGTGCAGATACGCAGTATTTT. It is translated as CASSERRRGADTQYF.

The J gene is TRBJ2-1, the V gene TRBV28, with a tentative D call TRBD2 (6 bases). CDR1 is MDHEN, CDR2 SYDVKM, per germline. The CDR3 consists of 15 residues. The V gene lost 3 bases and the J gene lost 10 bases, with 19 bases spanning the gap. The CDR3 sequence: CASSFSGGKVGEQFF. In DNA form, the CDR3 reads TGTGCCAGCAGTTTTAGTGGGGGGAAGGTAGGGGAGCAGTTCTTC.

The chain carries TRBV28 and TRBJ2-2; D unresolved. The CDR3 totals 13 residues. Germline CDR1 and CDR2: MDHEN and SYDVKM. Trimming took 2 bases from V and 3 from J, leaving 4 bases between them. The CDR3 DNA follows: TGTGCCAGCAGTTTACCGTACACCGGGGAGCTGTTTTTT. It encodes CASSLPYTGELFF.

Only one count was recorded for this clone. The chain uses TRBV19 and TRBJ2-4; 11 bases match TRBD1. Trimming removed 2 bases from V and 0 bases from J; junction bases left unmatched: 3. The length of the CDR3 is 17 residues. The germline V gene encodes CDR1 LNHDA and CDR2 SQIVND (reference sequence). Here the CDR3 reads CASSIPGQGEAKNIQYF. The CDR3 DNA follows: TGTGCCAGTAGTATACCGGGACAGGGGGAAGCCAAAAACATTCAGTACTTC.

Of note for this clone: Distinct nucleotide sequences in the sample also encode this CDR3. V gene TRBV19 combines with J gene TRBJ1-5; the match to TRBD1 covers 8 bases. CDR1 LNHDA and CDR2 SQIVND come from the germline V gene (reference sequence). V dropped 4 bases and J dropped 6; count of bases not matched to a gene: 5. The CDR3 contains 14 residues. This chain's CDR3 is CASSTDRGGQPQHF. The CDR3 coding sequence is TGTGCCAGTAGTACTGACAGGGGTGGTCAGCCCCAGCATTTT.

The chain is built from TRBV7-2 and TRBJ2-1; TRBD2 matches 9 bases. Germline V lookup: CDR1 SGHTA, CDR2 FQGNSA. The V gene end was trimmed by 4 bases and the J gene end by 1 base; junction bases not matched to a gene: 5. This CDR3 contains 16 residues. The CDR3 DNA follows: TGTGCCAGCAGCTCTCCTAGCGGGGTTTCCTACAATGAGCAGTTCTTC. Translated, it gives CASSSPSGVSYNEQFF.

A single count supports this clone. The chain combines TRBV6-1 with TRBJ1-1; the match to TRBD1 covers 7 bases. Germline lookup yields CDR1 MNHNS and CDR2 SASEGT. The CDR3 contains 16 residues. Trimming took 1 base from V and 4 from J; bases not matched to a gene: 9. Written as DNA, the CDR3 is TGTGCCAGCAGTGAAGATGGGCGTCAGGGGGGCACTGAAGCTTTCTTT. It yields the protein CASSEDGRQGGTEAFF.

V and J are TRBV6-1 and TRBJ2-7, with 10 bases aligning to TRBD2. Germline loops: CDR1 MNHNS, CDR2 SASEGT. The length of the CDR3 is 15 residues. V lost 7 bases and J lost 7; bases outside the gene matches: 13. CDR3 coding DNA: TGTGCCAGCAAGACTAGCGGGTCTCGTTCAACGGAGCAGTACTTC. It codes for CASKTSGSRSTEQYF.

The V gene is TRBV6-5, the J gene TRBJ2-2, with 11 bases lining up with TRBD1. The germline V gene has CDR1 MNHEY and CDR2 SVGAGI. The length of the CDR3 is 15 residues. V lost 6 bases, J lost 7 bases, and 7 bases stayed unmatched. The DNA for the CDR3 is TGTGCCAGCAGCGGGGGGACAGGGGGAGTCGGGGAGCTGTTTTTT. Translating gives CASSGGTGGVGELFF.

The J gene is TRBJ1-1, the V gene TRBV28; 8 bases fit TRBD1. The ends lost 5 bases at V and 6 bases at J; junction bases unmatched: 11. This CDR3 is 15 amino acids long. In germline, CDR1 is MDHEN, CDR2 SYDVKM. The CDR3 is CASSLSGQGIAEAFF. In DNA form, the CDR3 reads TGTGCCAGCAGTCTAAGCGGACAGGGTATCGCTGAAGCTTTCTTT.

V usage is TRBV6-5 and J usage is TRBJ1-4; 7 positions match TRBD1. The CDR3 totals 14 residues. Trimming took 6 bases from V and 8 from J; bases not matched to a gene: 9. Germline V gene lookup returns CDR1 MNHEY and CDR2 SVGAGI. CDR3: CASRPTGEEEKLFF. The CDR3 coding sequence is TGTGCCAGCAGACCTACAGGGGAAGAAGAAAAACTGTTTTTT.

The V call is TRBV28, the J call TRBJ1-4, with a weak D call TRBD1 (5 bases). The CDR3 length is 15 residues. The germline gives CDR1 MDHEN, CDR2 SYDVKM. V dropped 5 bases and J dropped 8 bases, with 18 bases sitting between them. The CDR3 sequence is CASSPPGPRTEKLFF. As DNA, the CDR3 is TGTGCCAGCAGTCCCCCCGGGCCACGGACAGAAAAACTGTTTTTT.

This clone was picked up one time. The chain is built from TRBV10-3 and TRBJ1-1; TRBD1 might be the D (6 bases). The CDR3 loop spans 13 amino acids. The V end was cut by 7 bases, the J end by 5 bases, with 14 bases between. Looked up from germline, CDR1 is ENHRY and CDR2 is SYGVKD. The CDR3 DNA sequence: TGTGCCATCATGGCAGGGGTACGGACTGAAGCTTTCTTT. It yields the protein CAIMAGVRTEAFF.

The genes are TRBV28 and TRBJ2-5, with D uncertain. The V end lost 6 bases, the J end lost 2 bases, and 10 bases lay between the germline ends. The germline V gene encodes CDR1 MDHEN and CDR2 SYDVKM. The CDR3 runs to 13 residues. CDR3 sequence reads: CASSQEVQETQYF. The CDR3 DNA reads TGTGCCAGCAGCCAAGAGGTTCAAGAGACCCAGTACTTC. Based on the CDR3 plus reference TRBV28 and TRBJ2-5, the full variable domain is DVKVTQSSRYLVKRTGEKVFLECVQDMDHENMFWYRQDPGLGLRLIYFSYDVKMKEKGDIPEGYSVSREKKERFSLILESASTNQTSMYLCASSQEVQETQYFGPGTRLLVL.

The chain joins TRBV7-2 to TRBJ1-5; D uncertain. From germline, CDR1 is SGHTA and CDR2 FQGNSA. This CDR3 is 13 amino acids long. V lost 1 base to trimming and J lost 6 bases, with 7 bases between them. CDR3 sequence: CASSLVRSQPQHF. The CDR3 bases are TGTGCCAGCAGCTTAGTTCGCAGTCAGCCCCAGCATTTT.